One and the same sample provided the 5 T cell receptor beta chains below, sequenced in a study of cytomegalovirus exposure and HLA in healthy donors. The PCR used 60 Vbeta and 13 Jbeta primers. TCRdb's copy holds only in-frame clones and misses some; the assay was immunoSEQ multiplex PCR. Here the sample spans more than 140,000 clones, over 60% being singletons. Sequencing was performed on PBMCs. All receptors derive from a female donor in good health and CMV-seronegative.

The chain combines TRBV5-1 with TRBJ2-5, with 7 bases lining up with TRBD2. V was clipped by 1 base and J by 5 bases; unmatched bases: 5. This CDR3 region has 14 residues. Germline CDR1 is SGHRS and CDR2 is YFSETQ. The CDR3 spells CASSLWQGGETQYF. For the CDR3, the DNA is TGCGCCAGCAGCTTGTGGCAGGGAGGGGAGACCCAGTACTTC.

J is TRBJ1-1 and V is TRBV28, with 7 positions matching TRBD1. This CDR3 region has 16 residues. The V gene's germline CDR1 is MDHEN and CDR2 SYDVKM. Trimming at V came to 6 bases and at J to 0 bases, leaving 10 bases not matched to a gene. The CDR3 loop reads CASRSGQDLMNTEAFF. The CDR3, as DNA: TGTGCCAGCAGATCCGGACAGGACCTTATGAACACTGAAGCTTTCTTT.

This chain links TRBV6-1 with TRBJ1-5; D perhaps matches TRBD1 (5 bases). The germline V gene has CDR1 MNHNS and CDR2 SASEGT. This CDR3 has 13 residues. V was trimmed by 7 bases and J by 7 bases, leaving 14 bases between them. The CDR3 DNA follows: TGTGCCAGCAACGGCAGGGTTTACCAGCCCCAGCATTTT. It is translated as CASNGRVYQPQHF.

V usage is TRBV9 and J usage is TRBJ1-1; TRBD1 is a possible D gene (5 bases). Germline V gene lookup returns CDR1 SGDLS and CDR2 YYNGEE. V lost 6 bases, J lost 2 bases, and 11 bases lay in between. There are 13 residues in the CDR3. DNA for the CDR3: TGTGCCAGCATGGGGGGGGGTAACACTGAAGCTTTCTTT. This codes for CASMGGGNTEAFF.

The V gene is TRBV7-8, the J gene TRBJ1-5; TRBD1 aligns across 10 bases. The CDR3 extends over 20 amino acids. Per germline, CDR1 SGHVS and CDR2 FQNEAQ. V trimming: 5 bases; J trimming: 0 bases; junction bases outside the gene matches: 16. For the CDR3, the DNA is TGTGCCAGCAGCCCTCGACCGGGACAGGGGTTCTTGTATAGCAATCAGCCCCAGCATTTT. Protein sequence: CASSPRPGQGFLYSNQPQHF.